Listed here are 31 T cell receptor beta chains from one sample, sequenced in a study of T cell responses to AZD1222 COVID-19 vaccine. Only in-frame clones appear in the TCRdb table, and some are missing; sequencing was by immunoSEQ multiplex PCR. The sample has approximately 85,000 clones, 65% to 90% seen once. The material was peripheral blood, obtained on day 0 of AZD1222 vaccination. The receptors derive from an adult in good health.

This clone appeared a few times. This chain joins TRBV20-1 and TRBJ2-1; no clear D. Germline CDR1 reads DFQATT; CDR2 reads SNEGSKA (reference sequence). The germline V and J ends were trimmed by 1 base and 9 bases, with 7 bases remaining between them. The CDR3 consists of 11 residues. CDR3 in DNA: TGCAGTGCTAGAGGTGGAACTGAGCAGTTCTTC. Translated, it gives CSARGGTEQFF.

The genes are TRBV10-3 and TRBJ2-5; D call uncertain. Germline values: CDR1 ENHRY, CDR2 SYGVKD. The CDR3 is 14 residues long. V was cut by 0 bases and J by 4 bases, with 9 bases left in between. The CDR3 coding sequence is TGTGCCATCAGTGAGTCGACTTCCCCAGAGACCCAGTACTTC. Its protein product is CAISESTSPETQYF.

The chain uses TRBV5-4 and TRBJ1-2; possibly TRBD1 for D (5 bases). The CDR3 has 15 amino acids. With 3 bases removed from V and 8 bases from J, the gap between germline ends came to 20 bases. Per germline, CDR1 SGHNT and CDR2 YYREEE (reference sequence). Written as DNA, the CDR3 is TGTGCCAGCAGCTCAATCCACCCAGGGAGAGAAGGCTACACCTTC. Translating gives CASSSIHPGREGYTF.

J is TRBJ2-1 and V is TRBV19; D call uncertain. Trimming removed 6 bases at V and 5 bases at J, with 5 bases between. Germline-derived CDR1 and CDR2 are LNHDA and SQIVND (reference sequence). The CDR3 loop spans 11 amino acids. CDR3 in amino acids: CASRLNNEQFF. The CDR3 DNA reads TGTGCCAGTAGGCTAAACAATGAGCAGTTCTTC.

The J gene is TRBJ2-7, the V gene TRBV28; weak D call: TRBD1 (6 bases). CDR1 and CDR2 (germline): MDHEN, SYDVKM. The V end was cut by 8 bases, the J end by 0 bases, with 8 bases between. The length of the CDR3 is 12 residues. The CDR3 is CASSDSSYEQYF. CDR3 DNA sequence: TGTGCCAGCTCGGACAGCTCCTACGAGCAGTACTTC. Looking up the rest from reference TRBV28 and TRBJ2-7 gives the full variable domain: DVKVTQSSRYLVKRTGEKVFLECVQDMDHENMFWYRQDPGLGLRLIYFSYDVKMKEKGDIPEGYSVSREKKERFSLILESASTNQTSMYLCASSDSSYEQYFGPGTRLTVT.

V and J are TRBV19 and TRBJ2-1, with no clear D. Germline V gives CDR1 LNHDA, CDR2 SQIVND (reference sequence). The ends were cut back, 1 base at V and 2 bases at J, with 15 bases in the middle. The CDR3 totals 17 residues. CDR3 protein: CASSIGGERHPYNEQFF. In DNA, the CDR3 is TGTGCCAGTAGTATAGGGGGTGAGAGGCATCCCTACAATGAGCAGTTCTTC.

The V call is TRBV5-5, the J call TRBJ2-3; 8 nucleotides match TRBD1. CDR1 SGHKS and CDR2 YYEKEE come from the germline V gene (reference sequence). With 3 bases clipped from V and 5 bases from J, the junction kept 8 bases outside the gene matches. This CDR3 spans 15 amino acids. CDR3 protein: CASSSLDRAEDTQYF. The CDR3 nucleotides are TGTGCCAGCAGCTCGTTGGACAGGGCGGAAGATACGCAGTATTTT.

J is TRBJ2-7 and V is TRBV13, with TRBD2 identical over 7 bases. The CDR3 contains 19 residues. The V segment lost 2 bases and the J segment 1 base; nucleotides outside the gene matches: 17. CDR1 and CDR2 (germline): PRHDT, FYEKMQ (reference sequence). The CDR3, as DNA: TGTGCCAGCAGCTTACTAGGCTTAGCGGGTATCGATGATTCCTACGAGCAGTACTTC. Translating gives CASSLLGLAGIDDSYEQYF. The variable domain in full, with the rest retrieved from reference TRBV13 and TRBJ2-7, is AAGVIQSPRHLIKEKRETATLKCYPIPRHDTVYWYQQGPGQDPQFLISFYEKMQSDKGSIPDRFSAQQFSDYHSELNMSSLELGDSALYFCASSLLGLAGIDDSYEQYFGPGTRLTVT.

This sequence joins TRBV5-1 and TRBJ2-2, with 8 bases matching TRBD1. The CDR3 is 13 residues long. CDR1 is SGHRS, CDR2 YFSETQ, per germline. Trimming at V came to 0 bases and at J to 10 bases, leaving 2 bases not matched to a gene. Here the CDR3 DNA reads TGCGCCAGCAGCTTGGCAGGGGGCATGGAGCTGTTTTTT. Translating gives CASSLAGGMELFF. Using reference TRBV5-1 and TRBJ2-2 for the parts outside the CDR3, the full variable domain is KAGVTQTPRYLIKTRGQQVTLSCSPISGHRSVSWYQQTPGQGLQFLFEYFSETQRNKGNFPGRFSGRQFSNSRSEMNVSTLELGDSALYLCASSLAGGMELFFGEGSRLTVL.

The chain combines TRBV11-2 with TRBJ2-7; either TRBD1 or TRBD2 may fit D (6 bases each). V gave up 5 bases and J gave up 1 base, with 15 bases separating them. Germline lookup yields CDR1 SGHAT and CDR2 FQNNGV. The CDR3 covers 15 residues. Here the CDR3 reads CASSQQGGNSYEQYF. CDR3 DNA: TGTGCCAGCAGCCAACAGGGAGGTAATTCCTACGAGCAGTACTTC.

On this clone itself: The junction shows a germline mismatch at one end, possibly a read error. The rearrangement uses TRBV6-1 and TRBJ2-7; tentatively, D is TRBD1 (6 bases). CDR1 is MNHNS, CDR2 SASEGT, per germline. The CDR3 extends over 11 amino acids. The CDR3 DNA is TGTGCCAGCAGTGAAGAGGGGACATCCATCTTC. Its protein is CASSEEGTSIF.

The chain links TRBV27 to TRBJ2-3, with TRBD2 identical over 8 bases. Germline V gives CDR1 MNHEY, CDR2 SMNVEV (reference sequence). Trimming cost V 5 bases and J 0 bases; bases outside gene matches: 7. CDR3 length: 16 residues. CDR3 sequence: CASSLNSGRSTDTQYF. CDR3 in DNA: TGTGCCAGCAGTCTAAACAGCGGGAGAAGCACAGATACGCAGTATTTT.

V usage is TRBV27 and J usage is TRBJ2-1; 7 nucleotides line up with TRBD2. CDR1 is MNHEY and CDR2 is SMNVEV in the germline V gene (reference sequence). The CDR3 is made up of 15 amino acids. V was clipped by 7 bases and J by 6 bases; unmatched bases: 12. CDR3 nucleotides: TGTGCCAGCACCTATAAGTATCGGGGGGTCAATGAGCAGTTCTTC. Translation gives CASTYKYRGVNEQFF.

V usage is TRBV6-2 or TRBV6-3 and J usage is TRBJ2-7; tentative D call: TRBD1 (6 bases). This CDR3 region has 14 residues. Germline CDR1 MNHEY, CDR2 SVGEGT. The germline V and J ends were trimmed by 6 bases and 3 bases, with 15 bases remaining between them. CDR3 coding DNA: TGTGCCAGCAGCCCCAGGGGCGGGTACTACGAGCAGTACTTC. Amino acid sequence: CASSPRGGYYEQYF.

This clone was seen a single time. The CDR3 nucleotides are TGTGCCAGCAATTACGCAGAGGGTTCACCCCTCCACTTT. Amino acid sequence: CASNYAEGSPLHF. The gene calls are TRBV2 and TRBJ1-6; D is undetermined. Germline V gene sequence: CDR1 SNHLY, CDR2 FYNNEI. The CDR3 sequence is 13 residues long. Trimming stripped 7 bases from V and 9 bases from J, with 13 bases between.

The J gene is TRBJ1-4, the V gene TRBV4-1, with a possible D match to TRBD1 (5 bases). Trimming cost V 0 bases and J 8 bases, with 10 bases left between them. This CDR3 spans 14 amino acids. Germline assignment: CDR1 MGHRA and CDR2 YSYEKL. CDR3 sequence reads: CASSQEGGDEKLFF. CDR3 sequence (DNA): TGCGCCAGCAGCCAAGAAGGAGGGGACGAAAAACTGTTTTTT.

The gene calls are TRBV14 and TRBJ1-1; no clear D gene. CDR1 and CDR2 from the germline V gene are SGHDN and FVKESK. Trimming stripped 5 bases from V and 4 bases from J, with 11 bases between. CDR3 size: 13 residues. The CDR3 reads CASSERRFTEAFF. The DNA of the CDR3 is TGTGCCAGCAGCGAACGGAGGTTCACTGAAGCTTTCTTT.

In this sample, this clone turned up a few times. Compared with germline, one end of the junction differs, possibly owing to a read error. The rearrangement uses TRBV7-7 and TRBJ1-4; the D is unclear. The CDR3 runs 15 residues. Germline loops: CDR1 SSHAT, CDR2 FNYEAQ (reference sequence). CDR3 sequence (DNA): TGTGCTAGCAGCTTGAGCTCGGCAACTAATGAAAAACTGTTTTTT. This translates into CASSLSSATNEKLFF.

The V call is TRBV7-9, the J call TRBJ1-2, with no clear D. Germline-derived CDR1 and CDR2 are SEHNR and FQNEAQ (reference sequence). CDR3 length: 14 residues. V dropped 1 base and J dropped 4 bases, with 10 bases sitting between them. CDR3 loop: CASSLVEASYGYTF. As DNA, the CDR3 is TGTGCCAGCAGCTTAGTTGAGGCATCCTATGGCTACACCTTC.

This clone was seen only once. The V call is TRBV5-4, the J call TRBJ2-7; TRBD1 agrees at 10 bases. The CDR3 spans 14 residues. Germline V CDR1 and CDR2: SGHNT, YYREEE (reference sequence). After removal of 6 bases from V and 6 bases from J, the junction contained 9 bases not matched to a gene. CDR3 loop: CASTRQGATGEQYF. Here the CDR3 DNA reads TGTGCCAGCACCCGACAGGGGGCAACGGGCGAGCAGTACTTC.

The V gene is TRBV6-2 or TRBV6-3, the J gene TRBJ2-5; D remains ambiguous. The CDR3 runs 16 residues. V was shortened by 4 bases and J by 2 bases, with 17 bases between the two germline ends. CDR1 is MNHEY and CDR2 is SVGEGT in the germline V gene. CDR3 amino acids: CASSFLRLGGQETQYF. The CDR3 nucleotides are TGTGCCAGCAGTTTCTTAAGACTGGGCGGACAAGAGACCCAGTACTTC.

The chain employs TRBV7-8 and TRBJ2-5; D possibly matches TRBD1 or TRBD2 (6 bases each). Trimming removed 9 bases from V and 10 bases from J, with 18 bases in between. CDR1 is SGHVS, CDR2 FQNEAQ, per germline. This CDR3 has 12 residues. In nucleotides, the CDR3 is TGTGCCAGTAAGGGGGGCATGGAGGACCAGTACTTC. Amino acids: CASKGGMEDQYF.

The chain recombines TRBV7-3 with TRBJ2-2, with TRBD2 matching over 8 bases. CDR1 and CDR2 from the germline V gene are SGHTA and FQGTGA. Unmatched junction bases numbered 3, after V lost 5 bases and J lost 1 base. The CDR3 covers 15 residues. As DNA, the CDR3 is TGTGCCAGCAGCCCGGGACTAGTGAACACCGGGGAGCTGTTTTTT. Residues: CASSPGLVNTGELFF.

This chain connects TRBV4-3 to TRBJ1-4; no definite D call. The CDR3 totals 16 residues. Looked up from germline, CDR1 is LGHNA and CDR2 is YSLEER. The V and J ends lost 0 bases and 0 bases respectively, with 8 bases between them. The CDR3: CASSQDRRATNEKLFF. CDR3 DNA sequence: TGCGCCAGCAGCCAAGATCGAAGGGCAACTAATGAAAAACTGTTTTTT.

This sequence joins TRBV9 and TRBJ2-7; possible D gene TRBD1, 6 bases. CDR1 and CDR2 (germline): SGDLS, YYNGEE. CDR3 length: 15 amino acids. V was clipped by 3 bases and J by 0 bases, with 13 bases between them. The CDR3 DNA reads TGTGCCAGCAGCGAAAACTTGGGGGCCTCCTACGAGCAGTACTTC. This sequence encodes CASSENLGASYEQYF.

This clone showed up just a few times. The V and J genes are TRBV27 and TRBJ1-6, with D unresolved. V was cut by 5 bases and J by 7 bases, with 15 bases left in between. Germline CDR1 is MNHEY and CDR2 is SMNVEV (reference sequence). The CDR3 covers 15 residues. The CDR3 is CASSLSGRRNSPLHF. CDR3 DNA: TGTGCCAGCAGTCTCTCAGGACGGAGAAATTCACCCCTCCACTTT.

The chain is built from TRBV5-4 and TRBJ2-2, with 9 bases matching TRBD2. Trimming at V came to 2 bases and at J to 1 base, leaving 9 bases not matched to a gene. The CDR3 consists of 18 residues. CDR1 and CDR2 from the germline V gene are SGHNT and YYREEE (reference sequence). Here the CDR3 DNA reads TGTGCCAGCAGCTTTAGTCTAGCGGGATTAGGGAACACCGGGGAGCTGTTTTTT. It codes for CASSFSLAGLGNTGELFF.

V is TRBV19 and J is TRBJ2-1, with 10 bases aligning to TRBD2. Germline V lookup: CDR1 LNHDA, CDR2 SQIVND (reference sequence). Trimming took 0 bases from V and 5 from J; bases not matched to a gene: 4. This CDR3 is built from 16 residues. Here the CDR3 reads CASSIEAGGWHNEQFF. DNA of the CDR3: TGTGCCAGTAGTATAGAAGCGGGAGGGTGGCACAATGAGCAGTTCTTC.

The rearrangement links TRBV7-2 to TRBJ2-7; 11 bases match TRBD1. The germline V gene encodes CDR1 SGHTA and CDR2 FQGNSA. The V segment lost 5 bases and the J segment 4 bases; nucleotides outside the gene matches: 4. CDR3 size: 14 residues. The CDR3 sequence is CASSPGTGGYEQYF. The DNA of the CDR3 is TGTGCCAGCAGCCCCGGGACAGGGGGGTACGAGCAGTACTTC.

V gene TRBV24-1 combines with J gene TRBJ2-7, with D perhaps matching TRBD1 (5 bases). Germline V gives CDR1 KGHDR, CDR2 SFDVKD. Trimming took off 4 bases at V and 0 bases at J, with 12 bases between the two ends. The CDR3 sequence is 15 residues long. The chain's CDR3 is CATSDSRATSYEQYF. The CDR3 region has the DNA TGTGCCACCAGTGACAGCAGGGCTACCTCCTACGAGCAGTACTTC.

The chain has TRBV12-3 or TRBV12-4 and TRBJ1-5; D is possibly TRBD1 (5 bases). The CDR3 contains 13 residues. V was pared by 4 bases and J by 7 bases, with 11 bases between. The CDR3 coding sequence is TGTGCCAGCAGTTCGGGGACCCTACAGCCCCAGCATTTT. It yields the protein CASSSGTLQPQHF.